This is a list of T cell receptor beta chains from one sample in a study of blood T cell repertoires in COVID-19. Assay: immunoSEQ multiplex PCR; the TCRdb copy retains only in-frame clones and omits some. Among roughly 500,000 clones listed, 75% to 90% were seen once. Sequencing used PBMCs or T cells enriched from blood (not recorded which). The source is a woman in her fifties or sixties who had recovered from COVID-19. CDR3s include the opening cysteine and the closing phenylalanine or tryptophan. The D gene is left open where the match is weak. For some rows the clone size is stated as once, few or many, or as a class when expanded; others skip it.

>-|TRBJ1-1|-|TRBV10-3
TGTGCCATCAGTACCCCGGGAGAAAGGGGCACTGAAGCTTTCTTT
CAISTPGERGTEAFF
>-|TRBJ1-2|-|TRBV5-5
TGTGCCAGCAGCCTGGACGGTCTCTATGGCTACACCTTC
CASSLDGLYGYTF
>-|TRBJ1-5|-|TRBV5-6
TGTGCCAGCAGCAAACAGGACCTTAGCAATCAGCCCCAGCATTTT
CASSKQDLSNQPQHF
>TRBD2|TRBJ2-2|once|TRBV7-2
TGTGCCAGCGCCTGGACTAGCGGGTCGAACACCGGGGAGCTGTTTTTT
CASAWTSGSNTGELFF
>TRBD1|TRBJ1-4|once|TRBV7-6
TGTGCCAGCAGCTTATCGACAGGGGCTAATGAAAAACTGTTTTTT
CASSLSTGANEKLFF
>-|TRBJ2-3|-|TRBV12-5
TGTGCTAGTGGTTTGGGACTGACGTCGGATACGCAGTATTTT
CASGLGLTSDTQYF
>TRBD1|TRBJ1-2|-|TRBV5-5
TGTGCCAGCAGCTTGGGGACAGGGGGTTACTATGGCTACACCTTC
CASSLGTGGYYGYTF
>-|TRBJ2-3|-|TRBV6-4
TGTGCCAGCAGTGACCCCACACTAGGAAGGTACACAGATACGCAGTATTTT
CASSDPTLGRYTDTQYF
>TRBD1|TRBJ1-1|-|TRBV7-8
TGTGCCAGCAGCTTAACAGCAGGGGGCGAGACTGAAGCTTTCTTT
CASSLTAGGETEAFF
>TRBD2|TRBJ2-3|once|TRBV13
TGTGCCAGCAGCCACCCACTTGGGCGGGGGGCCCGTGAAACGCAGTATTTT
CASSHPLGRGARETQYF
>-|TRBJ2-7|-|TRBV6-6
TGTGCCAGCAGTTACCAGGCGAGCTCCTACGAGCAGTACTTC
CASSYQASSYEQYF
>-|TRBJ2-1|-|TRBV24-1
TGTGCCACCAGTGATATAGACCCCGGGACACGCAATGAGCAGTTCTTC
CATSDIDPGTRNEQFF
>TRBD2|TRBJ2-7|few|TRBV7-9
TGTGCCAGCAGCTTGCCCCAACGGGAGGGGATCTACGAGCAGTACTTC
CASSLPQREGIYEQYF
>-|TRBJ1-6|-|TRBV3-1/TRBV3-2
TGTGCCAGCAGCCAGGGGGCGGTTAATTCACCCCTCCACTTT
CASSQGAVNSPLHF
>-|TRBJ1-3|-|TRBV6-1
TGTGCCAGCCTAGACTCTGGAAACACCATATATTTT
CASLDSGNTIYF
>TRBD2|TRBJ2-5|-|TRBV3-1/TRBV3-2
TGTGCCAGCAGCCAAGATCCGGTGCTAGCGGGGGGGCCGGCAGAGACCCAGTACTTC
CASSQDPVLAGGPAETQYF
>-|TRBJ1-1|-|TRBV19
TGTGCCAGTAGTATAGGAACCGATCAAACAGTGAACACTGAAGCTTTCTTT
CASSIGTDQTVNTEAFF
>-|TRBJ2-2|once|TRBV24-1
TGTGCCACCAGTGACCCTGGGAGAACGGTGACCGGGGAGCTGTTTTTT
CATSDPGRTVTGELFF
>-|TRBJ2-1|-|TRBV9
TGTGCCAGCAGCGTAGGGGGAGCGGCCTACAATGAGCAGTTCTTC
CASSVGGAAYNEQFF
>-|TRBJ1-4|-|TRBV28
TGTGCCAGCACGGGGGGGGGAGAAAAACTGTTTTTT
CASTGGGEKLFF
>TRBD2|TRBJ2-1|-|TRBV3-1/TRBV3-2
TGTGCCAGCAGCGAAGAGCGGGGAGCGTACAATGAGCAGTTCTTC
CASSEERGAYNEQFF
>-|TRBJ1-1|-|TRBV6-5
TGTGCCAGCAGATCGGACAGAATGGGGACTGAAGCTTTCTTT
CASRSDRMGTEAFF
>-|TRBJ1-6|-|TRBV11-2
TGTGCCAGCAGCGAAGAAGCGGTTTTTAATTCACCCCTCCACTTT
CASSEEAVFNSPLHF
>-|TRBJ1-6|-|TRBV2
TGTGCCAGCGGACAGCTACCCTATAATTCACCCCTCCACTTT
CASGQLPYNSPLHF
>TRBD2|TRBJ2-2|-|TRBV2
TGTGCCAGCCTTGGACTAGAAATGGAGCTGTTTTTT
CASLGLEMELFF
>TRBD2|TRBJ2-1|few|TRBV2
TGTGCCAGCAGCGGTACTAGCGGGGCGTACAATGAGCAGTTCTTC
CASSGTSGAYNEQFF
>-|TRBJ1-6|-|TRBV19
TGTGCCAGTAGTACCTCGGGTGCCCTTAGAGGTAATTCACCCCTCCACTTT
CASSTSGALRGNSPLHF
>TRBD2|TRBJ2-1|-|TRBV10-3
TGTGCCATCAGTGATAGCGGGGGGGCTTCCAATGAGCAGTTCTTC
CAISDSGGASNEQFF